These 6 T cell receptor beta chains came from one sample sequenced in a study of CD8 T cells in Susac syndrome. RNA, at about 0.5 to 1 ug, was reverse transcribed with random hexamers. TCRdb passed the immunoSEQ multiplex PCR reads through MiXCR, listing each CDR3 protein once. The table includes 180,000 or so distinct CDR3 sequences, about 95% detected once. Sequenced: CD4+ T cells from PBMCs. These receptor sequences come from a human donor with Susac syndrome.

J is TRBJ2-7 and V is TRBV9; D could derive from TRBD1 or TRBD2 (6 bases each). The germline CDR1 and CDR2 sequences are SGDLS and YYNGEE. V lost 4 bases and J 0 bases, leaving 11 bases between the germline ends. CDR3 length equals 14 residues. The CDR3 sequence is CASSTGGSSYEQYF. DNA of the CDR3: TGTGCCAGCAGCACCGGGGGCAGCTCCTACGAGCAGTACTTC. Full variable domain (missing parts from reference TRBV9 and TRBJ2-7): DSGVTQTPKHLITATGQRVTLRCSPRSGDLSVYWYQQSLDQGLQFLIQYYNGEERAKGNILERFSAQQFPDLHSELNLSSLELGDSALYFCASSTGGSSYEQYFGPGTRLTVT.

J is TRBJ1-1 and V is TRBV30; D is undetermined. The CDR3 runs to 13 residues. The germline V gene encodes CDR1 GTSNPN and CDR2 SVGIG (reference sequence). The V end lost 3 bases, the J end lost 5 bases, and 13 bases lay between the germline ends. Here the CDR3 DNA reads TGTGCCTGGAGGATCGGGTTGGGGACTGAAGCTTTCTTT. Protein product: CAWRIGLGTEAFF.

The chain couples TRBV2 to TRBJ1-2; perhaps TRBD1 as D (5 bases). This CDR3 has 13 residues. V lost 1 base and J lost 8, with 11 bases in between. From germline, CDR1 is SNHLY and CDR2 FYNNEI. CDR3: CASSEGGSRGYTF. CDR3 nucleotide sequence: TGTGCCAGCAGTGAAGGGGGGAGCCGAGGCTACACCTTC.

The rearrangement joins TRBV4-3 to TRBJ2-3; 8 bases line up with TRBD2. Germline CDR1 reads LGHNA; CDR2 reads YSLEER. The CDR3 is made up of 17 amino acids. Trimming took 2 bases from V and 2 from J; bases not matched to a gene: 9. The CDR3 protein is CASSQSLRTSFTDTQYF. The CDR3 DNA reads as TGCGCCAGCAGCCAATCTCTCAGGACTAGCTTCACAGATACGCAGTATTTT.

V gene TRBV6-2 or TRBV6-3 combines with J gene TRBJ1-4, with D perhaps matching TRBD1 (5 bases). Deletions cut 8 bases from V and 7 bases from J, with 20 bases between. The germline CDR1 and CDR2 sequences are MNHEY and SVGEGT. This CDR3 spans 15 amino acids. This CDR3 reads CASGSTAGRAEKLFF. The CDR3 DNA follows: TGTGCCAGCGGATCGACAGCGGGACGCGCTGAAAAACTGTTTTTT.

The J gene is TRBJ1-2, the V gene TRBV6-5; D call uncertain. V dropped 6 bases and J dropped 8 bases, with 13 bases sitting between them. CDR3 size: 12 residues. Germline loops: CDR1 MNHEY, CDR2 SVGAGI. The CDR3: CASSSTYWGYTF. The CDR3 nucleotides read TGTGCCAGCAGCTCCACATACTGGGGCTACACCTTC.